One and the same sample provided the 23 T cell receptor beta chains below, sequenced in a study of cytomegalovirus exposure and HLA in healthy donors. Amplification used 60 Vbeta primers and 13 Jbeta primers. Measured with immunoSEQ multiplex PCR; TCRdb has only the in-frame clones, and not every one. Found here are roughly 93,000 clones, 65% to 80% of them singletons; the top ten hold roughly 8%. The specimen sequenced was PBMCs. The receptors derive from a human donor in good health.

The chain joins TRBV10-2 to TRBJ1-5; possible D gene TRBD1, 5 bases. The CDR3 contains 13 residues. Trimming stripped 2 bases from V and 6 bases from J, with 8 bases between. Germline V gene lookup returns CDR1 WSHSY and CDR2 SAAADI. CDR3 in amino acids: CASSEQGFQPQHF. The CDR3 nucleotides are TGCGCCAGCAGTGAGCAGGGCTTTCAGCCCCAGCATTTT.

This clone was picked up a small number of times. The rearrangement uses TRBV15 and TRBJ2-3; 10 bases align to TRBD2. Trimming cost V 6 bases and J 4 bases; bases outside gene matches: 7. CDR1 and CDR2 from the germline V gene are LNHNV and YYDKDF (reference sequence). The CDR3 totals 15 residues. The CDR3 reads CATRDGLADSDTQYF. CDR3 sequence (DNA): TGTGCCACCAGAGACGGACTAGCGGATTCAGATACGCAGTATTTT.

Here the CDR3 reads CASSLRGRDSYEQYF. The CDR3 nucleotides read TGTGCCAGCAGCCTAAGGGGGCGCGACTCCTACGAGCAGTACTTC. The rearrangement links TRBV7-2 to TRBJ2-7; 7 nucleotides match TRBD1. This CDR3 comprises 15 residues. V shed 5 bases, J shed 0 bases, and the junction held 7 bases outside the gene matches. In germline, CDR1 is SGHTA, CDR2 FQGNSA.

This rearrangement joins TRBV2 to TRBJ2-3; a possible D gene is TRBD1 (6 bases). Trimming took 6 bases from V and 2 from J, leaving 21 bases between them. The CDR3 covers 17 residues. Germline V lookup: CDR1 SNHLY, CDR2 FYNNEI. The CDR3 spells CASRVWGPATFTDTQYF. The CDR3 nucleotides are TGTGCCAGCAGGGTTTGGGGGCCCGCAACCTTCACAGATACGCAGTATTTT. The full variable domain, completed using reference TRBV2 and TRBJ2-3, is EPEVTQTPSHQVTQMGQEVILRCVPISNHLYFYWYRQILGQKVEFLVSFYNNEISEKSEIFDDQFSVERPDGSNFTLKIRSTKLEDSAMYFCASRVWGPATFTDTQYFGPGTRLTVL.

The chain has TRBV29-1 and TRBJ1-2; D is uncertain. This CDR3 is built from 12 residues. The V end lost 2 bases, the J end lost 2 bases, and 6 bases lay between the germline ends. Per the germline V gene, CDR1 is SQVTM and CDR2 is ANQGSEA. The CDR3 spells CSVEFMNYGYTF. The CDR3 DNA follows: TGCAGCGTTGAATTTATGAACTATGGCTACACCTTC.

The rearrangement joins TRBV19 to TRBJ1-2; D not resolved. The CDR3 runs to 15 residues. Between the trimmed V and J ends, which lost 6 bases and 0 bases, there was a span of 14 bases. Germline V CDR1 and CDR2: LNHDA, SQIVND (reference sequence). The CDR3 protein is CASSPSYGSNYGYTF. CDR3 in DNA: TGTGCCAGTAGCCCTTCGTACGGGTCTAACTATGGCTACACCTTC.

The chain has TRBV10-3 and TRBJ1-6; D gene unclear. Trimming took 9 bases from V and 5 from J, leaving 8 bases between them. Germline CDR1 and CDR2: ENHRY and SYGVKD. This CDR3 is built from 12 residues. CDR3 region: CAMRTDNSPLHF. For the CDR3, the DNA is TGTGCCATGAGGACTGATAATTCACCCCTCCACTTT.

This clone has just one count. The chain combines TRBV5-1 with TRBJ2-7, with 8 bases lining up with TRBD2. Germline CDR1 and CDR2: SGHRS and YFSETQ. The trim removed 1 base at V and 6 bases at J, leaving 9 bases unmatched. The CDR3 is made up of 15 amino acids. DNA for the CDR3: TGCGCCAGCAGCTTGAGGCTAGCGGGTGGAAGCGAGCAGTACTTC. Its translation: CASSLRLAGGSEQYF.

CDR3 bases: TGTGCCAGCAGCGAGGGGGCCCGAGAGACCCAGTACTTC. This sequence encodes CASSEGARETQYF. This chain joins TRBV9 and TRBJ2-5, with 7 bases identical to TRBD1. V shed 3 bases and J 4 bases; nucleotides not matched to a gene: 3. The CDR3 consists of 13 residues. Germline V CDR1 and CDR2: SGDLS, YYNGEE.

The genes are TRBV11-2 and TRBJ1-5; 7 nucleotides align to TRBD1. V gave up 5 bases and J gave up 0 bases; unmatched junction bases: 4. CDR3 length: 15 amino acids. Per the germline V gene, CDR1 is SGHAT and CDR2 is FQNNGV. The CDR3, as DNA: TGTGCCAGCAGCGTGGGGGACAGTAGCAATCAGCCCCAGCATTTT. This translates into CASSVGDSSNQPQHF.

The J gene is TRBJ1-5, the V gene TRBV18; the D gene is possibly TRBD1 (6 bases). The germline V and J ends were trimmed by 3 bases and 2 bases, with 11 bases remaining between them. The CDR3 spans 15 residues. Germline V lookup: CDR1 KGHSH, CDR2 LQKENI. The CDR3 loop reads CASSPGASGNQPQHF. The CDR3 region has the DNA TGTGCCAGCTCACCGGGGGCCTCTGGCAATCAGCCCCAGCATTTT.

The genes are TRBV5-8 and TRBJ2-7, with D hard to call. Trimming shortened V by 5 bases and J by 6 bases, and 12 bases separated the two germline ends. Germline values: CDR1 SGHTS, CDR2 YDEGEE. The CDR3 is made up of 12 amino acids. CDR3 DNA sequence: TGTGCCAGCAGTGGTTTACTACGCGAGCAGTACTTC. This gives the protein CASSGLLREQYF. The whole variable domain, filled in from reference TRBV5-8 and TRBJ2-7, reads EAGVTQSPTHLIKTRGQQATLRCSPISGHTSVYWYQQALGLGLQFLLWYDEGEERNRGNFPPRFSGRQFPNYSSELNVNALELEDSALYLCASSGLLREQYFGPGTRLTVT.

This chain connects TRBV12-5 to TRBJ2-1, with D possibly matching TRBD2 (6 bases). The CDR3 totals 15 residues. The V end lost 5 bases, the J end lost 4 bases, and 15 bases lay between the germline ends. Germline-derived CDR1 and CDR2 are LGHNT and FRNRAP. CDR3 sequence reads: CASGEDPGLYNEQFF. CDR3 coding DNA: TGTGCTAGTGGTGAAGACCCGGGACTTTACAATGAGCAGTTCTTC.

The rearrangement links TRBV27 to TRBJ1-2; 12 bases match TRBD1. Trimming at V came to 4 bases and at J to 6 bases, leaving 3 bases not matched to a gene. The CDR3 covers 14 residues. The germline gives CDR1 MNHEY, CDR2 SMNVEV (reference sequence). This CDR3 is CASSSGTGGDGYTF. In DNA, the CDR3 is TGTGCCAGCAGTTCCGGGACAGGGGGCGATGGCTACACCTTC.

The chain combines TRBV5-4 with TRBJ1-1; weak D call: TRBD1 (6 bases). V shed 6 bases and J shed 0 bases, with 18 bases lying between them. Germline CDR1 is SGHNT and CDR2 is YYREEE (reference sequence). This CDR3 is built from 16 residues. The CDR3 reads CASKQGSAVLNTEAFF. CDR3 nucleotides: TGTGCCAGCAAACAGGGCTCGGCGGTATTGAACACTGAAGCTTTCTTT.

The CDR3 spells CASMVDSTNNEQFF. DNA of the CDR3: TGTGCCAGCATGGTGGACTCCACCAACAATGAGCAGTTCTTC. This chain uses TRBV6-1 with TRBJ2-1, with a weak D call TRBD2 (5 bases). With 7 bases removed from V and 5 bases from J, the gap between germline ends came to 15 bases. Germline lookup yields CDR1 MNHNS and CDR2 SASEGT. The CDR3 is 14 amino acids.

The chain links TRBV7-9 to TRBJ2-5; 7 nucleotides align to TRBD1. With 0 bases clipped from V and 1 base from J, the junction kept 11 bases outside the gene matches. The CDR3 runs to 18 residues. The germline V gene encodes CDR1 SEHNR and CDR2 FQNEAQ (reference sequence). The CDR3 DNA reads TGTGCCAGCAGCTTAGCCCAGAGTAACAGGGGCCTCCAAGAGACCCAGTACTTC. This sequence encodes CASSLAQSNRGLQETQYF.

The rearrangement uses TRBV29-1 and TRBJ1-1, with TRBD1 matching over 11 bases. Germline loops: CDR1 SQVTM, CDR2 ANQGSEA. The CDR3 is made up of 14 amino acids. Trimming took 6 bases from V and 4 from J; bases not matched to a gene: 7. CDR3 protein: CSVGGGTGGTEAFF. The CDR3 DNA is TGCAGCGTCGGGGGGGGGACAGGGGGCACTGAAGCTTTCTTT.

This rearrangement joins TRBV19 to TRBJ2-7, with TRBD1 matching 7 bases. The CDR3 runs 14 residues. The V gene's germline CDR1 is LNHDA and CDR2 SQIVND (reference sequence). The V and J ends lost 7 bases and 2 bases, in that order; junction bases with no gene match: 8. CDR3 in amino acids: CASTPDRVAYEQYF. The CDR3 DNA is TGTGCCAGTACCCCCGACAGGGTCGCCTACGAGCAGTACTTC.

This sequence joins TRBV5-1 and TRBJ2-2, with TRBD2 identical over 9 bases. The CDR3 sequence is 16 residues long. CDR1 and CDR2 from the germline V gene are SGHRS and YFSETQ. J was trimmed by 4 bases and V by 0 bases; bases with no gene match: 4. The CDR3 here is CASSLGLAGRTGELFF. The CDR3 DNA sequence: TGCGCCAGCAGCTTGGGGCTAGCGGGACGCACCGGGGAGCTGTTTTTT.

The chain has TRBV2 and TRBJ1-2; no definite D call. V was trimmed by 5 bases and J by 4 bases, leaving 14 bases between them. The V gene's germline CDR1 is SNHLY and CDR2 FYNNEI. The CDR3 runs 14 residues. The CDR3 protein is CASSPRLVFYGYTF. The CDR3 DNA follows: TGTGCCAGCAGTCCCAGACTGGTTTTCTATGGCTACACCTTC. Supplemented by reference TRBV2 and TRBJ1-2, the full variable domain reads EPEVTQTPSHQVTQMGQEVILRCVPISNHLYFYWYRQILGQKVEFLVSFYNNEISEKSEIFDDQFSVERPDGSNFTLKIRSTKLEDSAMYFCASSPRLVFYGYTFGSGTRLTVV.

This chain links TRBV5-1 with TRBJ2-7; 12 bases match TRBD2. The CDR3 contains 14 residues. The V gene end was trimmed by 4 bases and the J gene end by 4 bases; junction bases not matched to a gene: 3. Germline V gene sequence: CDR1 SGHRS, CDR2 YFSETQ. DNA of the CDR3: TGCGCCAGCAGCCCGGGGACTAGCGGGTACGAGCAGTACTTC. This encodes CASSPGTSGYEQYF.

The chain couples TRBV29-1 to TRBJ2-1; 10 bases are a match to TRBD1. Germline CDR1 SQVTM, CDR2 ANQGSEA. CDR3 length equals 14 residues. The ends lost 8 bases at V and 6 bases at J; junction bases unmatched: 10. The CDR3 nucleotides read TGCAGCTTCAAATCCGGGACAGGGGTCAATGAGCAGTTCTTC. Its translation: CSFKSGTGVNEQFF.